These T cell receptor beta chains were read from a single sample in a study of blood T cell repertoires in COVID-19. Generated by immunoSEQ multiplex PCR, the TCRdb table keeps only in-frame clones and is missing some. The data contain over 95,000 clones, approximately 88% of them singletons. The source material was peripheral blood. Receptor source: a woman aged 35 to 49 with acute or convalescent COVID-19. The CDR3 runs from the conserved cysteine through the conserved F or W. The D gene is left open where the match is weak. Size tells how often a clone was seen (once, few, many) or the class of an expanded clone, and some rows leave it out.

j_call | d_call | clone_size | v_call | cdr3_nt | cdr3_aa
TRBJ2-1 | NA | once | TRBV7-2 | TGTGCCAGCAGCTTAATCCAGGGATACTACAATGAGCAGTTCTTC | CASSLIQGYYNEQFF
TRBJ2-4 | NA | NA | TRBV25-1 | TGTGCCAGCAGTGACGTCGGACAGTCTCTAGCCAAAAACATTCAGTACTTC | CASSDVGQSLAKNIQYF
TRBJ2-2 | TRBD1 | NA | TRBV6-1 | TGTGCCAGCAGTGAAATCGGACAGGCGAAAACCGGGGAGCTGTTTTTT | CASSEIGQAKTGELFF
TRBJ1-1 | NA | NA | TRBV3-1/TRBV3-2 | TGTGCCAGCAGTCGGCAGGGAAGCACTGAAGCTTTCTTT | CASSRQGSTEAFF
TRBJ2-3 | TRBD2 | NA | TRBV6-2/TRBV6-3 | TGTGCCAGCAGTCCGGGACTAGCGGGGTATACGCAGTATTTT | CASSPGLAGYTQYF
TRBJ2-4 | TRBD2 | NA | TRBV3-1/TRBV3-2 | TGTGCCAGCGCCCTTAGCGGGCGGGGCAACATTCAGTACTTC | CASALSGRGNIQYF
TRBJ1-5 | NA | NA | TRBV19 | TGTGCCATAAGGGGCCGGGGAGGAGGCCAGCCCCAGCATTTT | CAIRGRGGGQPQHF
TRBJ2-1 | TRBD2 | NA | TRBV6-6 | TGTGCCAGCAGATCTAGCGGGGGGCACTCCTACAATGAGCAGTTCTTC | CASRSSGGHSYNEQFF
TRBJ2-7 | NA | NA | TRBV7-8 | TGTGCCAGCAGCTTAGCGACCCAGCGGTGGTTCGAGCAGTACTTC | CASSLATQRWFEQYF
TRBJ2-5 | TRBD2 | NA | TRBV9 | TGTGCCAGCAGCACCCTCGGAGAGCGGGGGGGCCGGGAGACCCAGTACTTC | CASSTLGERGGRETQYF
TRBJ2-2 | TRBD2 | NA | TRBV5-1 | TGCGCCAGCAGCTCCTTATTACTAGCGGGGACCGGTGAGCTGTTTTTT | CASSSLLLAGTGELFF
TRBJ2-3 | NA | few | TRBV7-9 | TGTGCCAGCAGCTTTCTCGTAGATACGCAGTATTTT | CASSFLVDTQYF
TRBJ2-1 | TRBD2 | NA | TRBV4-1 | TGCGCCAGCAGGGCCACCACCTTAGCGGGGGGGCGGAGTGAGCAGTTCTTC | CASRATTLAGGRSEQFF
TRBJ1-5 | NA | NA | TRBV6-2/TRBV6-3 | TGTGCCAGCAGTTACTTGCCGGACAGTACGGGTCAGCCCCAGCATTTT | CASSYLPDSTGQPQHF
TRBJ1-2 | NA | NA | TRBV3-1/TRBV3-2 | TGTGCCAGCTATGCGGGATGGGCGATGGGACCGGGTCCCAGGAACTATGGCTACACCTTC | CASYAGWAMGPGPRNYGYTF
TRBJ1-3 | NA | NA | TRBV5-6 | TGTGCCAGCAGCCGCGGGGTCTCTGGAAACACCATATATTTT | CASSRGVSGNTIYF
TRBJ2-1 | NA | NA | TRBV5-4 | TGTGCCAGCAGCTTGGGGCGGGGCGCCTACAATGAGCAGTTCTTC | CASSLGRGAYNEQFF
TRBJ2-5 | TRBD2 | NA | TRBV6-5 | TGTGCCACCCAGAGAGGGCGGGGGGGCGTTGAGACCCAGTACTTC | CATQRGRGGVETQYF
TRBJ1-4 | NA | NA | TRBV15 | TGTGCCACCAGCAGAGATCTCGGTAATGAAAAACTGTTTTTT | CATSRDLGNEKLFF
TRBJ1-1 | NA | once | TRBV14 | TGTGCCAGCAGCCAAACAGTAACACCTGAAGCTTTCTTT | CASSQTVTPEAFF
TRBJ1-5 | TRBD1 | NA | TRBV5-4 | TGTGCCAGGACAGGGGTTGCCAATCAGCCCCAGCATTTT | CARTGVANQPQHF
TRBJ1-1 | NA | NA | TRBV5-5 | TGTGCCAGCAGCTTGAAGGGGATGGCTGAAGCTTTCTTT | CASSLKGMAEAFF
TRBJ1-4 | NA | NA | TRBV30 | TGTGCCTGGAGTGTACGGGGGGCTGGTGAAAAACTGTTTTTT | CAWSVRGAGEKLFF
TRBJ1-2 | NA | NA | TRBV28 | TGTGCCAGCAGTTTTAGGTTCCCCCAGGGCCACTTCTATGGCTACACCTTC | CASSFRFPQGHFYGYTF
TRBJ1-4 | NA | NA | TRBV10-3 | TGTGCCATCAGTGAGTCGTATGGGGCCAGGCTAAATGAAAAACTGTTTTTT | CAISESYGARLNEKLFF
TRBJ2-7 | TRBD1 | NA | TRBV15 | TGTGCCACCAGCAGAGGCGGGACAGGTAACTACGAGCAGTACTTC | CATSRGGTGNYEQYF
TRBJ2-2 | NA | once | TRBV7-2 | TGTGCCAGCAGCGGACAGATACTGAACACCGGGGAGCTGTTTTTT | CASSGQILNTGELFF
TRBJ1-2 | NA | NA | TRBV28 | TGTGCCAGCCTCCCTACAGGGTTCGGGAGCTACACCTTC | CASLPTGFGSYTF
TRBJ1-2 | NA | NA | TRBV9 | TGTGCCAGCAGCGTAGCCCAGAACTATGGCTACACCTTC | CASSVAQNYGYTF
TRBJ1-1 | NA | NA | TRBV14 | TGTGCCAGCAGCCAAGATGGGCGAAAGAACACTGAAGCTTTCTTT | CASSQDGRKNTEAFF
TRBJ1-1 | TRBD1 | NA | TRBV6-5 | TGTGCCAGCAGTTATTTAGGGACAGTCGAAGCTTTCTTT | CASSYLGTVEAFF